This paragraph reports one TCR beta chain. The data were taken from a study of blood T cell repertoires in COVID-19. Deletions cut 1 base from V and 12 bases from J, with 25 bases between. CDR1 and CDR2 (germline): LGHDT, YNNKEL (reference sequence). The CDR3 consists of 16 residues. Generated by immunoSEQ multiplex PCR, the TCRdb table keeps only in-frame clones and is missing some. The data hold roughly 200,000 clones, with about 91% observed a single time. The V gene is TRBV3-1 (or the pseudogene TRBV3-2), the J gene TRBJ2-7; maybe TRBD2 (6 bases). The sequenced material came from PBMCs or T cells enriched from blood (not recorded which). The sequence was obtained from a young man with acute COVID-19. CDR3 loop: CASSQGLDYSSISGYF. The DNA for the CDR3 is TGTGCCAGCAGCCAAGGGCTGGACTACTCATCTATATCTGGGTACTTC.